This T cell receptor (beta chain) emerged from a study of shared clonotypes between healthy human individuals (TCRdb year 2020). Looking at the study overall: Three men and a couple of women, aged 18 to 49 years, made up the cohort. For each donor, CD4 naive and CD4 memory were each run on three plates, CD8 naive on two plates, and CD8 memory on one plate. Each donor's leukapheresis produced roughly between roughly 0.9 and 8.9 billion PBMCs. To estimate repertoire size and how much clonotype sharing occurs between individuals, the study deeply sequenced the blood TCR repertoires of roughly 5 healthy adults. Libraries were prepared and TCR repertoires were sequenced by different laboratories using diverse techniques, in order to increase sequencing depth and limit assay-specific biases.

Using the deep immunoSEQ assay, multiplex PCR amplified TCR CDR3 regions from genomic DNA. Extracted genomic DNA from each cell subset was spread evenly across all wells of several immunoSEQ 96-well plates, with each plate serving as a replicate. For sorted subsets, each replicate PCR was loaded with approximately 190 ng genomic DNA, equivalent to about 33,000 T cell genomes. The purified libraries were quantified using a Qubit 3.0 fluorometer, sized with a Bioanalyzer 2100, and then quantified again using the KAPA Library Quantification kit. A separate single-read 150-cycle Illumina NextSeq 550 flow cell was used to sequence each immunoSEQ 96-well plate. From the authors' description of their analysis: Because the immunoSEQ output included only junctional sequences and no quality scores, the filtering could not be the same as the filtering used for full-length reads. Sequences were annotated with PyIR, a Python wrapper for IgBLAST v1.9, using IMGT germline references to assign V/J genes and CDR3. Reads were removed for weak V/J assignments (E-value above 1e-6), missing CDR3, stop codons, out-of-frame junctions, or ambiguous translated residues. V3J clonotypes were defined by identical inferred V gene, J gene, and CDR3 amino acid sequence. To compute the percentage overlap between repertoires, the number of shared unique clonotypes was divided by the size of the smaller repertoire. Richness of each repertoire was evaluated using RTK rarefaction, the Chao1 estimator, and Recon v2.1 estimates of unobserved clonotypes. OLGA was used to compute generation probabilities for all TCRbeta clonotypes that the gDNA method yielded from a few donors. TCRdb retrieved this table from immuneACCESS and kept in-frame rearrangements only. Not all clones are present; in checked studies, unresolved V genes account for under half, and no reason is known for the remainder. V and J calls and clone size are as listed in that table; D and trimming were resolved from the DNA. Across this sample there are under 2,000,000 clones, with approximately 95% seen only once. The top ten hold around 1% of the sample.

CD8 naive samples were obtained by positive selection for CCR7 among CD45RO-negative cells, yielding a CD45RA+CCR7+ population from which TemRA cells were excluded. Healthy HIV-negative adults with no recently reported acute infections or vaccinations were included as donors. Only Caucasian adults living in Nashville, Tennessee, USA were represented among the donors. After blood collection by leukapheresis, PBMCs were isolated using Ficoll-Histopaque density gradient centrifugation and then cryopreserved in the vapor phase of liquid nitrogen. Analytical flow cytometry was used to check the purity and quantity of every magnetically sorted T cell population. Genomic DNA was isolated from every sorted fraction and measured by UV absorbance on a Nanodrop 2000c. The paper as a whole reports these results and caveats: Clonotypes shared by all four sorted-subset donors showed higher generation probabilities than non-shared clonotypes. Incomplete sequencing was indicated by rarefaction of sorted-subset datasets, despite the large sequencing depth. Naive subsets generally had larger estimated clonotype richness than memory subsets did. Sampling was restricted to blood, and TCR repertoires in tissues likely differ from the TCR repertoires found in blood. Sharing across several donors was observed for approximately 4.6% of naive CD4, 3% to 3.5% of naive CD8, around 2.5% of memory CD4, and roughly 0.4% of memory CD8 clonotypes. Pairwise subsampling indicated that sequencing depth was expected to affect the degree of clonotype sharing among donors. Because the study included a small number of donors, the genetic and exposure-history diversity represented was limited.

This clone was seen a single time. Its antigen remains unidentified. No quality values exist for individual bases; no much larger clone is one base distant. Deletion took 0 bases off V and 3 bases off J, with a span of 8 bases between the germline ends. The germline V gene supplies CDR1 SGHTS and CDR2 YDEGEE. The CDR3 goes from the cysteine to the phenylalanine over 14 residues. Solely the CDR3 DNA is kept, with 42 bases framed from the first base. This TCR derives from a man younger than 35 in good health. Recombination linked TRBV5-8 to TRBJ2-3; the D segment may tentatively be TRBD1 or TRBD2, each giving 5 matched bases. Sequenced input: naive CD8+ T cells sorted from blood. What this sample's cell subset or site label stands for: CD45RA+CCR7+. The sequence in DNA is TGTGCCAGCAGCTTGGGAGAGGGGACAGATACGCAGTATTTT. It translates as CASSLGEGTDTQYF.